This T cell receptor (beta chain) was documented in a study of blood T cell repertoires in COVID-19. About the research overall: COVID-19 samples from acute and convalescent phases originated in the United States, Italy and Spain.

J gave up 4 bases and V 5 bases, and 7 bases lay outside the gene matches. Germline CDR1 LGHDT, CDR2 YNNKEL (reference sequence). The CDR3 consists of 16 residues. Profiled with immunoSEQ multiplex PCR; TCRdb holds only in-frame clones, not every one. The data contain about 200,000 clones, about nine tenths of them seen just once; the ten biggest clones take up approximately 0.5%. The V gene is TRBV3-1 (or the pseudogene TRBV3-2), the J gene TRBJ2-1; 11 bases align to TRBD2. The sample consisted of peripheral blood. The receptor comes from a man aged 45 to 65 with acute or convalescent COVID-19. The CDR3 DNA is TGTGCCAGCAGCGCCAGAAGACTAGCGGGGTACAATGAGCAGTTCTTC. It yields the protein CASSARRLAGYNEQFF.